Below are 26 T cell receptor beta chains sequenced from a single sample in a study of blood T cell repertoires in COVID-19. Produced via immunoSEQ multiplex PCR; TCRdb's table is partial and in-frame only. The data show approximately 170,000 clones, roughly 80% seen once. The source material was PBMCs or T cells enriched from blood (not recorded which). These TCRs come from a woman aged 30 to 39 who had recovered from COVID-19.

The V gene is TRBV7-9, the J gene TRBJ1-5; D remains unclear. The CDR3 extends over 17 amino acids. The V and J ends lost 1 base and 4 bases respectively, with 17 bases between them. Germline CDR1 is SEHNR and CDR2 is FQNEAQ (reference sequence). The CDR3 region has the DNA TGTGCCAGCAGCTTAGGGGCAATCGGGAGGGAGAATCAGCCCCAGCATTTT. Its protein product is CASSLGAIGRENQPQHF.

With regard to this clone: Other DNA sequences in the same sample also yield this CDR3. The J gene is TRBJ1-2, the V gene TRBV3-1 (or the pseudogene TRBV3-2); D gene uncertain. The V gene lost 0 bases and the J gene lost 8 bases, with 4 bases spanning the gap. Germline V gene sequence: CDR1 LGHDT, CDR2 YNNKEL (reference sequence). The CDR3 runs 11 residues. Written as DNA, the CDR3 is TGTGCCAGCAGCCAAGATCGGGGCTACACCTTC. This codes for CASSQDRGYTF.

CDR3 region: CASSPGGSTEAFF. The CDR3 bases are TGTGCCAGCTCACCAGGGGGGAGCACTGAAGCTTTCTTT. V usage is TRBV18 and J usage is TRBJ1-1, with TRBD1 as a possible D gene (5 bases). The V end was cut by 2 bases, the J end by 4 bases, with 8 bases between. The CDR3 extends over 13 amino acids. Germline V gene sequence: CDR1 KGHSH, CDR2 LQKENI.

The J gene is TRBJ2-1, the V gene TRBV28; 9 bases match TRBD2. CDR3 length equals 17 residues. The germline CDR1 and CDR2 sequences are MDHEN and SYDVKM. The V and J ends lost 6 bases and 0 bases, in that order; junction bases with no gene match: 9. As DNA, the CDR3 is TGTGCCAGCAGGGCCTATAGCGGGAGTAACTCCTACAATGAGCAGTTCTTC. As protein: CASRAYSGSNSYNEQFF.

The chain joins TRBV5-5 to TRBJ2-7; D uncertain. The length of the CDR3 is 13 residues. The ends were cut back, 4 bases at V and 5 bases at J, with 13 bases in the middle. Germline V gives CDR1 SGHKS, CDR2 YYEKEE (reference sequence). CDR3 sequence reads: CASSRPDGDEQYV. In nucleotides, the CDR3 is TGTGCCAGCAGCCGACCTGATGGAGACGAGCAGTACGTC.

The chain carries TRBV14 and TRBJ1-3; weak D call: TRBD1 (6 bases). The CDR3 consists of 17 residues. Germline V gene lookup returns CDR1 SGHDN and CDR2 FVKESK. The V end lost 6 bases, the J end lost 0 bases, and 18 bases lay between the germline ends. This CDR3 is CASREGGVSLSGNTIYF. The CDR3 bases are TGTGCCAGCAGAGAAGGGGGGGTTTCTCTCTCTGGAAACACCATATATTTT.

This clone turned up a few times. The chain uses TRBV4-2 and TRBJ2-3; TRBD2 might be the D (5 bases). Deletions cut 1 base from V and 1 base from J, with 12 bases between. Per the germline V gene, CDR1 is LGHNA and CDR2 is YNFKEQ. The CDR3 runs to 16 residues. CDR3 sequence (DNA): TGTGCCAGCAGCCAAGCGGGATTCGGGGGCACAGATACGCAGTATTTT. This translates into CASSQAGFGGTDTQYF.

The gene calls are TRBV4-1 and TRBJ2-5; 8 bases map to TRBD2. This CDR3 is built from 16 residues. The germline gives CDR1 MGHRA, CDR2 YSYEKL. Unmatched junction bases numbered 11, after V lost 1 base and J lost 7 bases. The CDR3 bases are TGCGCCAGCAGCCAAGGAAGCAGCGGGAGAGGTGGGACCCAGTACTTC. Amino acids: CASSQGSSGRGGTQYF.

The chain carries TRBV5-6 and TRBJ1-1; D call uncertain. From germline, CDR1 is SGHDT and CDR2 YYEEEE. V lost 4 bases to trimming and J lost 5 bases, with 9 bases between them. The CDR3 has 12 residues. The CDR3 loop is CASSLGWTEAFF. The CDR3 nucleotides read TGTGCCAGCAGCCTAGGTTGGACTGAAGCTTTCTTT. Full variable domain (missing parts from reference TRBV5-6 and TRBJ1-1): DAGVTQSPTHLIKTRGQQVTLRCSPKSGHDTVSWYQQALGQGPQFIFQYYEEEERQRGNFPDRFSGHQFPNYSSELNVNALLLGDSALYLCASSLGWTEAFFGQGTRLTVV.

The J gene is TRBJ1-1, the V gene TRBV9; no reliable D call. The CDR3 covers 17 residues. V was trimmed by 0 bases and J by 3 bases, leaving 18 bases between them. CDR1 is SGDLS and CDR2 is YYNGEE in the germline V gene. The CDR3 loop reads CASSVGGRTRVDTEAFF. For the CDR3, the DNA is TGTGCCAGCAGCGTAGGCGGGAGAACTAGGGTGGACACTGAAGCTTTCTTT. The whole variable domain, filled in from reference TRBV9 and TRBJ1-1, reads DSGVTQTPKHLITATGQRVTLRCSPRSGDLSVYWYQQSLDQGLQFLIQYYNGEERAKGNILERFSAQQFPDLHSELNLSSLELGDSALYFCASSVGGRTRVDTEAFFGQGTRLTVV.

The sample holds one count of this clone. The chain links TRBV15 to TRBJ1-3, with 11 nucleotides matching TRBD1. The germline gives CDR1 LNHNV, CDR2 YYDKDF (reference sequence). This CDR3 has 20 residues. Unmatched junction bases numbered 15, after V lost 1 base and J lost 4 bases. The CDR3 DNA follows: TGTGCCACCAGCAGAGGAACCGGGACAGGGGGACTTGGAGGCGGAAACACCATATATTTT. It encodes CATSRGTGTGGLGGGNTIYF.

The chain recombines TRBV11-3 with TRBJ2-7; 7 bases are shared with TRBD2. This CDR3 comprises 12 residues. The trim removed 5 bases at V and 5 bases at J, leaving 3 bases unmatched. Germline CDR1 is SGHNT and CDR2 is YENEEA. The CDR3 loop reads CASSPGGDEQYF. CDR3 sequence (DNA): TGTGCCAGCAGCCCGGGAGGAGACGAGCAGTACTTC.

The CDR3 here is CASSETGNSGNTIYF. In DNA, the CDR3 is TGTGCCAGTAGTGAAACAGGCAACTCTGGAAACACCATATATTTT. The chain combines TRBV19 with TRBJ1-3; TRBD1 might be the D (5 bases). The length of the CDR3 is 15 residues. Germline loops: CDR1 LNHDA, CDR2 SQIVND (reference sequence). V lost 5 bases to trimming and J lost 0 bases, with 11 bases between them.

V gene TRBV11-2 combines with J gene TRBJ1-5, with 7 bases that match TRBD1. Germline assignment: CDR1 SGHAT and CDR2 FQNNGV. The CDR3 is 14 residues long. V gave up 5 bases and J gave up 6 bases; unmatched junction bases: 7. CDR3 coding DNA: TGTGCCAGCAGCCAGACAGGGTTATCTCAGCCCCAGCATTTT. Its translation: CASSQTGLSQPQHF.

V usage is TRBV7-8 and J usage is TRBJ2-7; 7 positions agree with TRBD1. Unmatched junction bases numbered 15, after V lost 5 bases and J lost 5 bases. The CDR3 sequence is 16 residues long. Per germline, CDR1 SGHVS and CDR2 FQNEAQ. In nucleotides, the CDR3 is TGTGCCAGCAGCCCCCCTCGAGTGTCAGGGGGTAACGAGCAGTACTTC. This encodes CASSPPRVSGGNEQYF.

This chain joins TRBV2 and TRBJ1-2, with TRBD1 as a possible D gene (5 bases). Germline CDR1 and CDR2: SNHLY and FYNNEI. The V end was cut by 6 bases, the J end by 0 bases, with 11 bases between. The CDR3 has 14 amino acids. CDR3 in DNA: TGTGCCAGCAGCGATGACAGAGCTAACTATGGCTACACCTTC. It is translated as CASSDDRANYGYTF. Using reference TRBV2 and TRBJ1-2 for the parts outside the CDR3, the full variable domain is EPEVTQTPSHQVTQMGQEVILRCVPISNHLYFYWYRQILGQKVEFLVSFYNNEISEKSEIFDDQFSVERPDGSNFTLKIRSTKLEDSAMYFCASSDDRANYGYTFGSGTRLTVV.

The rearrangement links TRBV10-3 to TRBJ1-6; D may be TRBD1 (5 bases). V lost 9 bases to trimming and J lost 6 bases, with 15 bases between them. The CDR3 length is 14 residues. Germline V lookup: CDR1 ENHRY, CDR2 SYGVKD. The CDR3 DNA reads TGTGCCATGGGGGGTTTCGGGGCTAATTCACCCCTCCACTTT. Residues: CAMGGFGANSPLHF.

The J gene is TRBJ1-5, the V gene TRBV28, with a weak D call TRBD1 (6 bases). CDR1 and CDR2 from the germline V gene are MDHEN and SYDVKM. V was pared by 2 bases and J by 6 bases, with 8 bases between. This CDR3 is built from 13 residues. CDR3 sequence (DNA): TGTGCCAGCAGTTTAGGGGGCCTTCAGCCCCAGCATTTT. It is translated as CASSLGGLQPQHF.

This chain links TRBV7-2 with TRBJ1-2; the D is unclear. Trimming removed 1 base at V and 3 bases at J, with 9 bases between. Germline V lookup: CDR1 SGHTA, CDR2 FQGNSA. This CDR3 has 14 amino acids. The CDR3 loop reads CASSLEMRDYGYTF. In nucleotides, the CDR3 is TGTGCCAGCAGCTTAGAGATGAGGGACTATGGCTACACCTTC.

The chain carries TRBV24-1 and TRBJ1-1; D gene ambiguous. CDR1 and CDR2 (germline): KGHDR, SFDVKD. This CDR3 spans 13 amino acids. V dropped 0 bases and J dropped 3 bases, with 4 bases sitting between them. CDR3 region: CATSDLDYTEAFF. The CDR3, as DNA: TGTGCCACCAGTGATTTGGACTACACTGAAGCTTTCTTT.

CDR3 amino acids: CASSSPQDTQYF. In DNA, the CDR3 is TGTGCCAGCAGCTCCCCACAAGATACGCAGTATTTT. This rearrangement joins TRBV5-4 to TRBJ2-3, with unresolved D. Trimming removed 3 bases from V and 5 bases from J, with 7 bases in between. Germline assignment: CDR1 SGHNT and CDR2 YYREEE (reference sequence). The CDR3 runs to 12 residues.

This clone appeared once. This chain connects TRBV19 to TRBJ2-7, with D maybe TRBD2 (6 bases). The CDR3 covers 15 residues. Trimming left V 3 bases short and J 2 bases short, with 14 bases between. Germline V gene data show CDR1 as LNHDA and CDR2 as SQIVND (reference sequence). The CDR3 DNA reads TGTGCCAGTAGTATGGAGGGACTGGGTACCTACGAGCAGTACTTC. Translating it yields CASSMEGLGTYEQYF.

The chain recombines TRBV28 with TRBJ1-2; no firm D call. The CDR3 spans 11 residues. Germline values: CDR1 MDHEN, CDR2 SYDVKM. Trimming stripped 6 bases from V and 5 bases from J, with 7 bases between. As DNA, the CDR3 is TGTGCCAGCAGCGAGTTTTATGGCTACACCTTC. The encoded protein is CASSEFYGYTF.

The rearrangement links TRBV12-3 or TRBV12-4 to TRBJ2-3, with 8 bases that match TRBD2. The ends lost 11 bases at V and 6 bases at J; junction bases unmatched: 10. The CDR3 has 13 residues. The CDR3 coding sequence is TGTGCCGGACAGCGGGGGACTAGGGATACGCAGTATTTT. Translation: CAGQRGTRDTQYF.

This chain joins TRBV19 and TRBJ2-7, with TRBD2 identical over 9 bases. CDR3 length: 15 amino acids. Per the germline V gene, CDR1 is LNHDA and CDR2 is SQIVND (reference sequence). V gave up 1 base and J gave up 0 bases; unmatched junction bases: 1. CDR3 sequence: CASSIVSGSSYEQYF. The CDR3 coding sequence is TGTGCCAGTAGTATAGTTAGCGGGAGCTCCTACGAGCAGTACTTC. The full variable domain, rest sourced from reference TRBV19 and TRBJ2-7, is DGGITQSPKYLFRKEGQNVTLSCEQNLNHDAMYWYRQDPGQGLRLIYYSQIVNDFQKGDIAEGYSVSREKKESFPLTVTSAQKNPTAFYLCASSIVSGSSYEQYFGPGTRLTVT.

The CDR3 region is CASSLGTGRGDTEAFF. For the CDR3, the DNA is TGTGCCAGCAGTCTCGGGACAGGGCGAGGGGACACTGAAGCTTTCTTT. The rearrangement joins TRBV28 to TRBJ1-1; TRBD1 matches at 9 bases. The ends lost 5 bases at V and 3 bases at J; junction bases unmatched: 10. Germline V lookup: CDR1 MDHEN, CDR2 SYDVKM. The CDR3 totals 16 residues.